Below are 16 T cell receptor beta chains sequenced from a single sample in a study of early T cells in non-severe SARS-CoV-2 infection. TCRdb re-called the 5' RACE reads through MiXCR, storing one row per CDR3 protein. This sample carries approximately 68,000 distinct CDR3 sequences, around 10% of them seen once, and the ten largest clones take around 8%. Here the sequenced sample was whole blood, taken at baseline. Receptor source: an adult who was a healthcare worker with PCR-confirmed SARS-CoV-2 infection or an uninfected control (not recorded which).

In its sample, this clonotype was seen many times. The chain links TRBV5-1 to TRBJ1-2; maybe TRBD1 (5 bases). The CDR3 consists of 11 residues. V was clipped by 6 bases and J by 6 bases, with 9 bases between them. CDR1 is SGHRS, CDR2 YFSETQ, per germline. CDR3 DNA sequence: TGCGCCAGCATGGGGCCAGATGGCTACACCTTC. This gives the protein CASMGPDGYTF.

V and J are TRBV7-2 and TRBJ1-6; the match to TRBD1 covers 7 bases. Trimming removed 1 base from V and 8 bases from J; junction bases left unmatched: 8. The CDR3 totals 16 residues. Germline V CDR1 and CDR2: SGHTA, FQGNSA. This CDR3 reads CASSLEGGQSHSPLHF. CDR3 bases: TGTGCCAGCAGCTTAGAGGGGGGACAGTCACATTCACCCCTCCACTTT.

The chain has TRBV18 and TRBJ1-1; the D gene is possibly TRBD1 (6 bases). Trimming left V 5 bases short and J 7 bases short, with 17 bases between. This CDR3 has 14 amino acids. Germline V gene sequence: CDR1 KGHSH, CDR2 LQKENI. CDR3 amino acids: CASSLRTDYNEAFF. The CDR3, as DNA: TGTGCCAGCTCATTACGGACAGACTACAATGAAGCTTTCTTT.

The chain carries TRBV7-3 and TRBJ2-1, with D perhaps TRBD2 (7 bases). This CDR3 contains 13 residues. In germline, CDR1 is SGHTA, CDR2 FQGTGA. Trimming cost V 4 bases and J 11 bases, with 15 bases left between them. Here the CDR3 reads CASSSQGSGKQFF. CDR3 nucleotides: TGTGCCAGCAGCTCGCAGGGGAGCGGGAAGCAGTTCTTC.

This clonotype occurred a few times. V gene TRBV6-6 combines with J gene TRBJ2-7; D call uncertain. The length of the CDR3 is 14 residues. The ends were cut back, 6 bases at V and 0 bases at J, with 12 bases in the middle. The germline V gene has CDR1 MNHNY and CDR2 SVGAGI (reference sequence). DNA of the CDR3: TGTGCCAGCAGCAACCCCGCGCTCTCCTACGAGCAGTACTTC. This sequence encodes CASSNPALSYEQYF.

Only a few counts were recorded for this clonotype. The rearrangement uses TRBV12-3 or TRBV12-4 and TRBJ1-5; TRBD1 matches at 9 bases. With 6 bases clipped from V and 6 bases from J, the junction kept 9 bases outside the gene matches. The CDR3 length is 15 residues. CDR3 sequence reads: CASSRVTGGVQPQHF. CDR3 in DNA: TGTGCCAGCAGCAGAGTCACAGGGGGCGTTCAGCCCCAGCATTTT.

J is TRBJ2-7 and V is TRBV24-1; maybe TRBD2 (6 bases). The germline V gene has CDR1 KGHDR and CDR2 SFDVKD. CDR3 size: 15 residues. Trimming pared 4 bases from V and 0 bases from J, leaving 12 bases between. The CDR3 bases are TGTGCCACCAGTGACCCGGAGGAGGGCTCCTACGAGCAGTACTTC. Protein sequence: CATSDPEEGSYEQYF.

About this clonotype itself: A much bigger clone sits one base away, suggesting this may be a read error. J is TRBJ2-5 and V is TRBV11-2, with 10 nucleotides matching TRBD2. V lost 2 bases and J lost 4; bases outside the gene matches: 7. This CDR3 comprises 16 residues. CDR1 is SGHAT, CDR2 FQNNGV, per germline. The CDR3 nucleotides read TGTGCCAGCAGCTTAACAGCGGGGGGGCCGAGAGAGACCCAGTACTTC. It translates to CASSLTAGGPRETQYF.

This clonotype showed up many times. The chain employs TRBV18 and TRBJ2-7; D ambiguous. CDR3 size: 12 residues. Trimming removed 3 bases at V and 3 bases at J, with 6 bases between. Germline V gives CDR1 KGHSH, CDR2 LQKENI. In DNA form, the CDR3 reads TGTGCCAGCTCACCGGCGGACTACGAGCAGTACTTC. It specifies CASSPADYEQYF.

This clonotype was observed a few times. The chain couples TRBV5-1 to TRBJ1-1, with TRBD1 matching over 8 bases. Germline loops: CDR1 SGHRS, CDR2 YFSETQ. The CDR3 runs 14 residues. The V segment lost 3 bases and the J segment 4 bases; nucleotides outside the gene matches: 5. CDR3 bases: TGCGCCAGCAGCTGGAATACAGGGGGCACTGAAGCTTTCTTT. Translating it yields CASSWNTGGTEAFF.

This chain links TRBV27 with TRBJ1-2; no definite D call. From germline, CDR1 is MNHEY and CDR2 SMNVEV (reference sequence). The CDR3 is 14 residues long. Trimming pared 6 bases from V and 3 bases from J, leaving 14 bases between. This chain's CDR3 is CASRKPGEDYGYTF. CDR3 DNA: TGTGCCAGCAGAAAACCCGGAGAGGACTATGGCTACACCTTC.

This clonotype was picked up a small number of times. The chain is built from TRBV7-9 and TRBJ1-5; no firm D call. Deletions cut 5 bases from V and 8 bases from J, with 16 bases between. The CDR3 totals 14 residues. Germline V CDR1 and CDR2: SEHNR, FQNEAQ (reference sequence). CDR3 nucleotides: TGTGCCAGCAGCCACCCCCAAAGAGGAGAGCCCCAGCATTTT. It yields the protein CASSHPQRGEPQHF.

To note about this clonotype: One end of the junction is discordant with germline, which a read error may explain. This chain uses TRBV5-1 with TRBJ2-2; 7 nucleotides align to TRBD2. CDR3 length equals 14 residues. CDR1 SGHRS and CDR2 YFSETQ come from the germline V gene. This CDR3 reads CASLHGEMSGELLF. DNA of the CDR3: TGCGCCAGCTTGCACGGGGAGATGAGCGGGGAGCTGCTTTTT.

Ten or more counts support this clonotype. The V call is TRBV20-1, the J call TRBJ2-3; 7 positions agree with TRBD1. Germline V lookup: CDR1 DFQATT, CDR2 SNEGSKA (reference sequence). The CDR3 extends over 14 amino acids. For the CDR3, the DNA is TGCAGCCCAACCCAGAGGGGGCTCCCAGATACGCAGTATTTT. Residues: CSPTQRGLPDTQYF.

In its sample, this clonotype was seen many times. The chain links TRBV12-3 or TRBV12-4 to TRBJ1-6, with 9 bases fitting TRBD1. The trim removed 6 bases at V and 6 bases at J, leaving 3 bases unmatched. This CDR3 has 14 residues. CDR3: CASRGQGVNSPLHF. The CDR3 DNA is TGTGCCAGCAGGGGACAGGGTGTTAATTCACCCCTCCACTTT.

This clonotype showed up many times. Here the CDR3 DNA reads TGTGCCAGCCTCCTTACCTCTGGAAACACCATATATTTT. Protein: CASLLTSGNTIYF. The chain joins TRBV2 to TRBJ1-3; D gene unclear. With 8 bases removed from V and 0 bases from J, the gap between germline ends came to 8 bases. This CDR3 region has 13 residues. Germline V CDR1 and CDR2: SNHLY, FYNNEI.